These 2 T cell receptor beta chains share one sample of origin, sequenced in a study of cytomegalovirus exposure and HLA in healthy donors (dated by TCRdb to 2017 to 2019). Receptor libraries were prepared by the immunoSEQ multiplex PCR assay. For the multiplex PCR, a mixture combining 60 forward primers for TCR Vbeta segments and 13 reverse primers for TCR Jbeta segments was used. Sourced from immuneACCESS, this table was stored by TCRdb with only in-frame sequences that have V and J called. A share of the clones is absent; for the studies checked, an unresolved V gene accounts for under half, and the remainder has no known explanation. The sample yields approximately 120,000 clones; under 80% were counted once. The ten largest clones capture 3.5% to 4.5% of the sample. Sequenced sample: PBMCs. Receptors were obtained from a man in his forties in good health and CMV-seropositive.

The V call is TRBV6-5, the J call TRBJ2-2, with D maybe TRBD1 (5 bases). The germline CDR1 and CDR2 sequences are MNHEY and SVGAGI. This CDR3 has 13 amino acids. V shed 7 bases and J shed 3 bases, with 9 bases lying between them. For the CDR3, the DNA is TGTGCCAGCACCCTACAGGACACCGGGGAGCTGTTTTTT. Protein: CASTLQDTGELFF.

The V call is TRBV28, the J call TRBJ2-7, with D possibly matching TRBD2 (7 bases). V gave up 4 bases and J gave up 7 bases, with 23 bases separating them. Germline V CDR1 and CDR2: MDHEN, SYDVKM. There are 16 residues in the CDR3. As DNA, the CDR3 is TGTGCCAGCAGTTCTCCTCGGGGCCAGGGGAGGGAAGAGCAGTACTTC. Encoded protein: CASSSPRGQGREEQYF.